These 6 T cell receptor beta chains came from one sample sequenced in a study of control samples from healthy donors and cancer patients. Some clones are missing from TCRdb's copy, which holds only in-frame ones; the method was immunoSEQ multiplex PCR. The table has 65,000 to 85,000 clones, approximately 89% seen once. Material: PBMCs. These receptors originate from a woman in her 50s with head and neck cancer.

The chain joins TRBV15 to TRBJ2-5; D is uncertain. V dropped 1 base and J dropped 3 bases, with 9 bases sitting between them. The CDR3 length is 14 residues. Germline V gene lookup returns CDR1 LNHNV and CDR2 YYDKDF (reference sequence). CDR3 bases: TGTGCCACCAGCAGAGGAGAAGCGAAAGAGACCCAGTACTTC. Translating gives CATSRGEAKETQYF.

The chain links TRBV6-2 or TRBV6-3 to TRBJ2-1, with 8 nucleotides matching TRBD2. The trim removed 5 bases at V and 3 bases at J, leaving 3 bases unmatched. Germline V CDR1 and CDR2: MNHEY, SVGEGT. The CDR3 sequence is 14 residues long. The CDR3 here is CASSRAGGYNEQFF. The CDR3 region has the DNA TGTGCCAGCAGTCGGGCGGGGGGCTACAATGAGCAGTTCTTC.

CDR3 amino acids: CASSKTGLGYEQYF. DNA for the CDR3: TGTGCCAGCAGTAAAACAGGGCTGGGCTACGAGCAGTACTTC. This chain uses TRBV6-5 with TRBJ2-7; possibly TRBD1 for D (6 bases). Trimming stripped 5 bases from V and 3 bases from J, with 14 bases between. The CDR3 extends over 14 amino acids. CDR1 is MNHEY and CDR2 is SVGAGI in the germline V gene.

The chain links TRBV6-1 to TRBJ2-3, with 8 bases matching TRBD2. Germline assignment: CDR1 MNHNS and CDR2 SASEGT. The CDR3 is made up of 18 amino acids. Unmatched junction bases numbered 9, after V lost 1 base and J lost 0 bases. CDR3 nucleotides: TGTGCCAGCAGTGAAGAAATGGTAGCGGGGATTAGCACAGATACGCAGTATTTT. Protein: CASSEEMVAGISTDTQYF.

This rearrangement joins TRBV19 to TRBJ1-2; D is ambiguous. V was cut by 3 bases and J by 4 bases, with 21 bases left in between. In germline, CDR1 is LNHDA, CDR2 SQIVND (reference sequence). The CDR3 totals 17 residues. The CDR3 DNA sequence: TGTGCCAGTAGTATTTTCCCCGACGGAGTTTTAGGCTATGGCTACACCTTC. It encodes CASSIFPDGVLGYGYTF.

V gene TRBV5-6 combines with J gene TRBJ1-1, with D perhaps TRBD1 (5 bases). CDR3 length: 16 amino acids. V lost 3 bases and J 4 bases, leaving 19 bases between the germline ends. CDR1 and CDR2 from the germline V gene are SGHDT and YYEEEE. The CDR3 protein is CASSSPGVGASTEAFF. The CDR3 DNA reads TGTGCCAGCAGCTCTCCGGGAGTTGGGGCGTCCACTGAAGCTTTCTTT.